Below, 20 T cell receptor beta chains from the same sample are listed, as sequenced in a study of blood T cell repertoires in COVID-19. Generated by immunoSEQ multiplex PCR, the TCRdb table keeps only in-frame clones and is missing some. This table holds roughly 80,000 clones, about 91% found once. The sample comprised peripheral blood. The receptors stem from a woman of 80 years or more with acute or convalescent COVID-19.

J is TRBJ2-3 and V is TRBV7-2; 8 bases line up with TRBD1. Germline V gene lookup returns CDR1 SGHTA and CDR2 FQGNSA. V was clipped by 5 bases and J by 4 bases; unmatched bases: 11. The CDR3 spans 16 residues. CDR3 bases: TGTGCCAGCAGCCCAGGACAGGGCCCCGGCCCAGATACGCAGTATTTT. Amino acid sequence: CASSPGQGPGPDTQYF. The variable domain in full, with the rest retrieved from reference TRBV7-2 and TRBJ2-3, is GAGVSQSPSNKVTEKGKDVELRCDPISGHTALYWYRQSLGQGLEFLIYFQGNSAPDKSGLPSDRFSAERTGGSVSTLTIQRTQQEDSAVYLCASSPGQGPGPDTQYFGPGTRLTVL.

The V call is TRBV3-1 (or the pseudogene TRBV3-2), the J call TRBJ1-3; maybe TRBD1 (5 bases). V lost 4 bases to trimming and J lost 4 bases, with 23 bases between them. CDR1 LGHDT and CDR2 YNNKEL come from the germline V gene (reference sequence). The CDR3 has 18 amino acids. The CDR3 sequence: CASSLRQMAGVFGNTIYF. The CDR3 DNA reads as TGTGCCAGCAGCCTCCGACAAATGGCGGGGGTTTTCGGAAACACCATATATTTT.

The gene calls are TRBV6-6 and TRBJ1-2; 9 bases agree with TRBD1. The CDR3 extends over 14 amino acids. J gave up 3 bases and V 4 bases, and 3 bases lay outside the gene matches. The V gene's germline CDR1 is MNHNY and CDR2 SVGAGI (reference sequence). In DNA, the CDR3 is TGTGCCAGCAGTTTACAGGGGGCTGACTATGGCTACACCTTC. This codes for CASSLQGADYGYTF.

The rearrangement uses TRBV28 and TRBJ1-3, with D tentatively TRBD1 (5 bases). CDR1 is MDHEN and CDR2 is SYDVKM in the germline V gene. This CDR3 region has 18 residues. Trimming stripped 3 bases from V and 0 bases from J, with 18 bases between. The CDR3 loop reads CASSLGSGGGSSGNTIYF. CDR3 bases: TGTGCCAGCAGTTTGGGGTCCGGGGGGGGAAGCTCTGGAAACACCATATATTTT.

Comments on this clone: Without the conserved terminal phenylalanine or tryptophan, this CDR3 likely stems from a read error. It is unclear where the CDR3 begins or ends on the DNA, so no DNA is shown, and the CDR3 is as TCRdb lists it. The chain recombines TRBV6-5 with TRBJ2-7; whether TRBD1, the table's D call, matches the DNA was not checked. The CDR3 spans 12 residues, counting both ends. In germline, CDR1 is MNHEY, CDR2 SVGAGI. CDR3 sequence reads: CASSDTDRGLRG.

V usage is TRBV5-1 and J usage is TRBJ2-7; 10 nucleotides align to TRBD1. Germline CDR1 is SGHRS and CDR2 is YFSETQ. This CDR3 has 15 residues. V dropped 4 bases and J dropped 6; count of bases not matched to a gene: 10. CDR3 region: CASSDRQGARGEQYF. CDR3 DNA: TGCGCCAGCAGCGACCGACAGGGGGCGCGGGGCGAGCAGTACTTC. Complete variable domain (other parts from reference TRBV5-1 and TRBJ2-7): KAGVTQTPRYLIKTRGQQVTLSCSPISGHRSVSWYQQTPGQGLQFLFEYFSETQRNKGNFPGRFSGRQFSNSRSEMNVSTLELGDSALYLCASSDRQGARGEQYFGPGTRLTVT.

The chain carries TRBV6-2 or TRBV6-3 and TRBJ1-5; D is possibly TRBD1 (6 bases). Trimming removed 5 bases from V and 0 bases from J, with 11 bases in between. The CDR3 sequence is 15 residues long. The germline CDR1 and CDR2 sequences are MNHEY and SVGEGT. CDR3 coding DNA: TGTGCCAGCAGTAGGGGGGGAGATAGCAATCAGCCCCAGCATTTT. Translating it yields CASSRGGDSNQPQHF.

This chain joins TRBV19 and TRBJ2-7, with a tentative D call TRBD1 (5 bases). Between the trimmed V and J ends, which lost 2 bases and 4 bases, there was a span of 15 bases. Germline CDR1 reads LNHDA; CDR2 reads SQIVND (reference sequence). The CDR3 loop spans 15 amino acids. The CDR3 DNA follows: TGTGCCAGTAGTATAAGTGGCCAGGGTCCTTACGAGCAGTACTTC. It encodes CASSISGQGPYEQYF.

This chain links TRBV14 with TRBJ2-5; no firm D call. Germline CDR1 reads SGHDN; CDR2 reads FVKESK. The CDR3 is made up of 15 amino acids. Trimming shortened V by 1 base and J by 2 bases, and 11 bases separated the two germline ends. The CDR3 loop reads CASSQVHEPQETQYF. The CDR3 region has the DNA TGTGCCAGCAGCCAAGTTCACGAGCCTCAAGAGACCCAGTACTTC.

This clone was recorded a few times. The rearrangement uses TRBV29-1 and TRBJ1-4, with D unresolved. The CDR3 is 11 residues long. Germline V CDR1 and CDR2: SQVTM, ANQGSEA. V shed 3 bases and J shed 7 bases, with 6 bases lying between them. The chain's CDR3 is CSVEASEKLFF. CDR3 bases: TGCAGCGTTGAGGCATCTGAAAAACTGTTTTTT.

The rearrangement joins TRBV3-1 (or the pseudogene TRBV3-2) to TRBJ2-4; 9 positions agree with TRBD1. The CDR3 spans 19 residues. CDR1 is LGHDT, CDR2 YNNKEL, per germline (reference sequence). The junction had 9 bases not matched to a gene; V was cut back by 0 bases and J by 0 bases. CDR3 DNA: TGTGCCAGCAGCCAAGAAATAGGACAGGGGAAACTAGCCAAAAACATTCAGTACTTC. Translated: CASSQEIGQGKLAKNIQYF.

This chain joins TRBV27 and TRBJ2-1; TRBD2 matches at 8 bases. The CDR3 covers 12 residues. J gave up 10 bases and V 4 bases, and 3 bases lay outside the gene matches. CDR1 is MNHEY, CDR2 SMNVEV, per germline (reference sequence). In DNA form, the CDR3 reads TGTGCCAGCAGTTCTACGGGGGGGGAGCAGTTCTTC. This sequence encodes CASSSTGGEQFF.

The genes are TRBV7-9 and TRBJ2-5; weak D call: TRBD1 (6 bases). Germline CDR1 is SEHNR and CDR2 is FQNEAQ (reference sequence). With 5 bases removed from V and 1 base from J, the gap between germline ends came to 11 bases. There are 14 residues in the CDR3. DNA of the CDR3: TGTGCCAGCAGCGGACGGGACATCCAAGAGACCCAGTACTTC. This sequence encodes CASSGRDIQETQYF.

CDR3 in amino acids: CASTLGRANTEAFF. The CDR3 DNA sequence: TGTGCCAGTACCCTGGGGAGGGCGAACACTGAAGCTTTCTTT. The V and J genes are TRBV19 and TRBJ1-1; D not certain. Germline CDR1 is LNHDA and CDR2 is SQIVND (reference sequence). This CDR3 is 14 amino acids long. Trimming removed 7 bases at V and 1 base at J, with 13 bases between.

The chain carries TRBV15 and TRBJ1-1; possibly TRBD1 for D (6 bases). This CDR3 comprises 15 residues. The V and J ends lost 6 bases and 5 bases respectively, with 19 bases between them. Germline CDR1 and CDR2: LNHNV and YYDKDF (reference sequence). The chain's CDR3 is CATRPRNTGWTEAFF. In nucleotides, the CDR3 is TGTGCCACCAGACCGAGAAACACAGGGTGGACTGAAGCTTTCTTT. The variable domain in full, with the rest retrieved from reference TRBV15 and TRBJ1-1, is DAMVIQNPRYQVTQFGKPVTLSCSQTLNHNVMYWYQQKSSQAPKLLFHYYDKDFNNEADTPDNFQSRRPNTSFCFLDIRSPGLGDTAMYLCATRPRNTGWTEAFFGQGTRLTVV.

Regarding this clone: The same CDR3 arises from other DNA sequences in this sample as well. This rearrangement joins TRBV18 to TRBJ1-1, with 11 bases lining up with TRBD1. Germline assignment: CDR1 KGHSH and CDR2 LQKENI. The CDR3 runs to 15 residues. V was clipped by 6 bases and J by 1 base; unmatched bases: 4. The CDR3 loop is CASSLGTGGNTEAFF. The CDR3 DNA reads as TGTGCCAGCTCCCTTGGGACAGGGGGGAACACTGAAGCTTTCTTT.

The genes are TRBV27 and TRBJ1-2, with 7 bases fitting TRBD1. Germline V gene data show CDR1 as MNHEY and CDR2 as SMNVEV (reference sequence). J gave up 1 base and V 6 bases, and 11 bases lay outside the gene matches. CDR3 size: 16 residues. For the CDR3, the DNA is TGTGCCAGCAGGGGGACGGTGGACAGGCGTAACTATGGCTACACCTTC. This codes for CASRGTVDRRNYGYTF.

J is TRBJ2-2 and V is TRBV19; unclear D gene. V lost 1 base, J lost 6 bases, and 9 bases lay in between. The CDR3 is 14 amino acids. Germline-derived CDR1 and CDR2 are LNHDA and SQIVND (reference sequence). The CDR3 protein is CASSIGALPGELFF. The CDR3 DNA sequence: TGTGCCAGTAGTATAGGAGCTCTCCCCGGGGAGCTGTTTTTT.

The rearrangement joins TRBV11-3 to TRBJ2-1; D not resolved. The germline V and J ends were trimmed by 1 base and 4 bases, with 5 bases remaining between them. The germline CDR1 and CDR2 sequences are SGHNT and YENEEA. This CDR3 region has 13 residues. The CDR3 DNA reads TGTGCCAGCAGCTTAGCCAGATACAATGAGCAGTTCTTC. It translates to CASSLARYNEQFF.

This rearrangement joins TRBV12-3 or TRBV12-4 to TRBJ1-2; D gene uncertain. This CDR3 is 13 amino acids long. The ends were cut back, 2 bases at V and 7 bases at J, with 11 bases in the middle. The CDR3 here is CASSLMREGGYTF. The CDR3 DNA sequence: TGTGCCAGCAGTTTAATGAGGGAGGGTGGCTACACCTTC.